Described below is a single T cell receptor (beta chain) sequence and its context. Its antigen is still unknown. No quality values exist for individual bases; no much larger clone is one base distant. The immunoSEQ Assay, a bias-controlled multiplex PCR, was used to amplify TCRbeta CDR3 regions from genomic DNA. The authors' pipeline ran thus. The number of nucleated cells in each sample was estimated by amplification of reference gene primers within the assay. To quantify the absolute abundance of each unique TCRbeta CDR3 rearrangement, sequence reads were collapsed and filtered. For each sample, productive Simpson clonality was calculated as the square root of Simpson's diversity index over productive rearrangements. The table comes from immuneACCESS by way of TCRdb, which keeps in-frame sequences with V and J called. Part of the clones is missing from these tables; in studies checked, under half for an unresolved V gene and the rest for unknown reasons. V, J and clone size derive from that table, while D and trimming were established from the DNA sequence. This sample holds 150,000 or so clones; roughly 77% were observed only once. In total, the top ten clones hold 5% of the sample.

This sample is drawn from a study of blood T cell repertoires in COVID-19 (dated by TCRdb to 2019 to 2021). Regarding the complete study: Samples covering the acute and convalescent phases of COVID-19 were provided by collaborators in the United States, Italy and Spain. Where available, HLA class I and class II types were obtained from metadata supplied by the sample provider rather than from assay-based typing. A de-identified subject ID, COVID-19 status, age in years and sex were almost always included in the sample metadata. Samples came from the ongoing ImmuneRACE study (first 160 participants) plus 1,254 subjects from 6 global collaborators. The prospective study material was composed of cDNA or gDNA derived from T cells, B-cell-depleted T cells, or PBMCs. The repertoires were released in a freely available public database intended as a resource for research on the immune response to SARS-CoV-2. Deeply sampled blood TCRbeta repertoires from subjects exposed to, actively infected with, or recovered from COVID-19 were included in the dataset. Broad study findings and their caveats: How much clinical and demographic metadata was included differed by source and by participant, and the metadata was provided uncurated.

Germline trimming amounts to 7 bases on V and 3 bases on J, with 6 as the count of junction bases outside the gene matches. From cysteine to phenylalanine, the CDR3 is 15 amino acids long. Only the CDR3 part of the read is kept: 45 bases, read in frame from the first base. From a lookup of the germline V gene, CDR1 and CDR2 are MNHEY and SVGAGI. One collaborating source in Seattle enrolled patients while the patients were actively infected and followed the patients over time throughout the course of disease. The collaborating institutions used their own protocols to collect whole blood in K2EDTA tubes. For TCRbeta analysis, collaborator samples were shipped as frozen whole blood, as isolated PBMCs, or as DNA extracted from either sample type.

The sequencing input was peripheral blood. This TCR came from a woman aged 65 to 85 with COVID-19, enrolled during active disease. In this chain, TRBV6-5 is recombined with TRBJ2-5, with 12 bases in between that match TRBD2. The sequenced DNA is TGTGCCAGCACCCACCGACTAGCGGGGGAAGAGACCCAGTACTTC. This translates into CASTHRLAGEETQYF.